This T cell receptor (beta chain) was found in a study of shared clonotypes between healthy human individuals. Method: immunoSEQ multiplex PCR; TCRdb's copy keeps in-frame clones and lacks some. The sample consists of more than 2 million clones, 85% to 95% of them appearing once. About this clone itself: At the DNA level, this CDR3 is encoded by other sequences in the same sample as well.

J lost 4 bases, V lost 0 bases, and 5 bases had no gene match. The CDR3 is 15 residues long. Germline loops: CDR1 SGHRS, CDR2 YFSETQ. The sample consisted of naive CD4+ T cells sorted from blood. Subset noted: CD45RA+ positively selected. The V and J genes are TRBV5-1 and TRBJ2-7, with 9 bases lining up with TRBD2. This TCR was sampled from a man younger than 35 in good health. In DNA, the CDR3 is TGCGCCAGCAGCTTGGATGCGGGAGGGCCTTACGAGCAGTACTTC. It yields the protein CASSLDAGGPYEQYF.